One sample yielded the 18 T cell receptor beta chains listed below, sequenced in a study of a mutant IDH1 vaccine in newly diagnosed glioma. Time point reported: week 11, during vaccination. A 20-mer mutant IDH1 peptide at 300 ug was injected subcutaneously with topical imiquimod. Their recognized antigens are unknown. Method: immunoSEQ multiplex PCR; TCRdb's copy keeps in-frame clones and lacks some. The data hold some 54,000 clones, with 91% observed a single time. The sequencing here drew on PBMCs, taken from a glioma patient whose treatment included an IDH1 peptide vaccine. Every receptor here comes from a man aged 45-65 years with glioma.

The chain carries TRBV19 and TRBJ1-5; TRBD1 aligns across 8 bases. Trimming at V came to 6 bases and at J to 0 bases, leaving 7 bases not matched to a gene. Germline V gives CDR1 LNHDA, CDR2 SQIVND (reference sequence). The CDR3 is made up of 16 amino acids. CDR3 DNA sequence: TGTGCCAGTAGCGGACAGGGATCTTATAGCAATCAGCCCCAGCATTTT. Its protein product is CASSGQGSYSNQPQHF.

The J gene is TRBJ1-4, the V gene TRBV19; D perhaps matches TRBD1 (5 bases). Germline CDR1 and CDR2: LNHDA and SQIVND (reference sequence). The CDR3 loop spans 16 amino acids. Deletions cut 7 bases from V and 0 bases from J, with 15 bases between. For the CDR3, the DNA is TGTGCCAGTATGACCGGGGGGAGAGCAACTAATGAAAAACTGTTTTTT. It codes for CASMTGGRATNEKLFF.

This chain joins TRBV7-2 and TRBJ2-3; D is ambiguous. With 5 bases removed from V and 2 bases from J, the gap between germline ends came to 11 bases. CDR1 and CDR2 (germline): SGHTA, FQGNSA. CDR3 size: 14 residues. CDR3 in DNA: TGTGCCAGCAGCCCCCGACGCCACACAGATACGCAGTATTTT. Its translation: CASSPRRHTDTQYF.

This clone occurred once. The CDR3 region is CASSQVRADSPLHF. The CDR3 DNA follows: TGTGCCAGCAGTCAAGTGCGCGCTGATTCACCCCTCCACTTT. The chain employs TRBV27 and TRBJ1-6; D is undetermined. The V end was cut by 5 bases, the J end by 8 bases, with 13 bases between. This CDR3 contains 14 residues. Looked up from germline, CDR1 is MNHEY and CDR2 is SMNVEV (reference sequence).

The chain has TRBV4-1 and TRBJ1-5; D remains ambiguous. CDR1 and CDR2 from the germline V gene are MGHRA and YSYEKL. The CDR3 is 15 residues long. The V gene lost 0 bases and the J gene lost 5 bases, with 11 bases spanning the gap. CDR3 sequence (DNA): TGCGCCAGCAGCCAAGACTCACGAAGAGATCAGCCCCAGCATTTT. It encodes CASSQDSRRDQPQHF.

The DNA for the CDR3 is TGTGCCAGCAGACCATCTAGCGGGAGAGACCAAGAGACCCAGTACTTC. It encodes CASRPSSGRDQETQYF. The V call is TRBV2, the J call TRBJ2-5, with 10 bases matching TRBD2. V lost 6 bases, J lost 0 bases, and 7 bases stayed unmatched. Per the germline V gene, CDR1 is SNHLY and CDR2 is FYNNEI. The CDR3 spans 16 residues.

This chain links TRBV29-1 with TRBJ1-1; 7 bases match TRBD1. J was trimmed by 3 bases and V by 7 bases; bases with no gene match: 2. The CDR3 extends over 11 amino acids. Germline V gene lookup returns CDR1 SQVTM and CDR2 ANQGSEA. CDR3 residues: CSETGDTEAFF. The CDR3 bases are TGCAGCGAAACAGGGGACACTGAAGCTTTCTTT.

The gene calls are TRBV7-2 and TRBJ1-2; 8 bases line up with TRBD1. In germline, CDR1 is SGHTA, CDR2 FQGNSA. The CDR3 runs to 16 residues. V shed 2 bases, J shed 1 base, and the junction held 6 bases outside the gene matches. The CDR3 protein is CASSLRWTGHNYGYTF. The CDR3 DNA follows: TGTGCCAGCAGCTTACGCTGGACAGGGCATAACTATGGCTACACCTTC. The full variable domain, in which reference TRBV7-2 and TRBJ1-2 provide the parts outside the CDR3, is GAGVSQSPSNKVTEKGKDVELRCDPISGHTALYWYRQSLGQGLEFLIYFQGNSAPDKSGLPSDRFSAERTGGSVSTLTIQRTQQEDSAVYLCASSLRWTGHNYGYTFGSGTRLTVV.

The chain has TRBV7-2 and TRBJ2-3, with D possibly being TRBD1 or TRBD2 (5 bases each). V lost 5 bases to trimming and J lost 6 bases, with 15 bases between them. From germline, CDR1 is SGHTA and CDR2 FQGNSA. The CDR3 length is 14 residues. The CDR3 is CASSPFRDPDTQYF. The CDR3 nucleotides read TGTGCCAGCAGCCCTTTCCGGGACCCCGATACGCAGTATTTT. The full variable domain, with the rest looked up from reference TRBV7-2 and TRBJ2-3, is GAGVSQSPSNKVTEKGKDVELRCDPISGHTALYWYRQSLGQGLEFLIYFQGNSAPDKSGLPSDRFSAERTGGSVSTLTIQRTQQEDSAVYLCASSPFRDPDTQYFGPGTRLTVL.

The genes are TRBV28 and TRBJ1-5; 7 bases line up with TRBD1. J lost 1 base, V lost 7 bases, and 4 bases had no gene match. The CDR3 extends over 14 amino acids. The germline V gene encodes CDR1 MDHEN and CDR2 SYDVKM. CDR3 region: CASNAGGSNQPQHF. CDR3 nucleotides: TGTGCCAGCAACGCAGGGGGGAGCAATCAGCCCCAGCATTTT. Variable domain in full (rest from reference TRBV28 and TRBJ1-5): DVKVTQSSRYLVKRTGEKVFLECVQDMDHENMFWYRQDPGLGLRLIYFSYDVKMKEKGDIPEGYSVSREKKERFSLILESASTNQTSMYLCASNAGGSNQPQHFGDGTRLSIL.

This chain uses TRBV7-2 with TRBJ2-1; TRBD2 matches at 7 bases. The CDR3 length is 16 residues. Trimming at V came to 5 bases and at J to 0 bases, leaving 7 bases not matched to a gene. Germline loops: CDR1 SGHTA, CDR2 FQGNSA. CDR3 in amino acids: CASSLVSGDSYNEQFF. CDR3 nucleotides: TGTGCCAGCAGCCTTGTGAGCGGGGACTCCTACAATGAGCAGTTCTTC.

This rearrangement joins TRBV6-6 to TRBJ2-7; 9 bases are a match to TRBD1. Looked up from germline, CDR1 is MNHNY and CDR2 is SVGAGI (reference sequence). The CDR3 runs to 15 residues. V was pared by 0 bases and J by 2 bases, with 2 bases of the junction left unmatched. The CDR3 region is CASSYSTGGAYEQYF. DNA for the CDR3: TGTGCCAGCAGTTACTCGACAGGGGGAGCCTACGAGCAGTACTTC.

CDR3: CASSLGGSSYNEQFF. The CDR3 DNA reads TGTGCCAGCAGCTTGGGCGGGAGCTCCTACAATGAGCAGTTCTTC. The chain combines TRBV5-4 with TRBJ2-1; 7 nucleotides match TRBD2. This CDR3 contains 15 residues. The germline V gene has CDR1 SGHNT and CDR2 YYREEE (reference sequence). V gave up 0 bases and J gave up 0 bases; unmatched junction bases: 0. Complete variable domain (other parts from reference TRBV5-4 and TRBJ2-1): ETGVTQSPTHLIKTRGQQVTLRCSSQSGHNTVSWYQQALGQGPQFIFQYYREEENGRGNFPPRFSGLQFPNYSSELNVNALELDDSALYLCASSLGGSSYNEQFFGPGTRLTVL.

The chain links TRBV6-1 to TRBJ2-5; a weak D match, TRBD1 (5 bases). Germline V lookup: CDR1 MNHNS, CDR2 SASEGT. The length of the CDR3 is 14 residues. V was pared by 1 base and J by 0 bases, with 6 bases between. In DNA, the CDR3 is TGTGCCAGCAGTGAAGGACAGAACCAAGAGACCCAGTACTTC. The encoded protein is CASSEGQNQETQYF.

The chain links TRBV10-1 to TRBJ2-2, with 7 nucleotides matching TRBD1. Losses at the gene ends were 5 bases for V and 0 bases for J; bases not matched to a gene: 3. Germline V lookup: CDR1 WNHNN, CDR2 SYGVQD (reference sequence). This CDR3 region has 15 residues. The CDR3 protein is CASSPGQTNTGELFF. The CDR3 nucleotides are TGCGCCAGCAGTCCGGGACAGACGAACACCGGGGAGCTGTTTTTT.

The gene calls are TRBV11-1 and TRBJ1-1; the D gene is possibly TRBD1 (6 bases). The V end was cut by 2 bases, the J end by 5 bases, with 9 bases between. The CDR3 contains 13 residues. CDR1 and CDR2 from the germline V gene are SGHAT and FQDESV (reference sequence). The CDR3 DNA reads TGTGCCAGCAGCTTATACAGGGAGACTGAAGCTTTCTTT. This translates into CASSLYRETEAFF. Using reference TRBV11-1 and TRBJ1-1 for the parts outside the CDR3, the full variable domain is EAEVAQSPRYKITEKSQAVAFWCDPISGHATLYWYRQILGQGPELLVQFQDESVVDDSQLPKDRFSAERLKGVDSTLKIQPAELGDSAMYLCASSLYRETEAFFGQGTRLTVV.

This clone was seen just once. This chain uses TRBV14 with TRBJ2-6; a weak D match, TRBD2 (6 bases). The CDR3 spans 17 residues. Germline CDR1 SGHDN, CDR2 FVKESK. V was trimmed by 1 base and J by 2 bases, leaving 12 bases between them. In DNA, the CDR3 is TGTGCCAGCAGCCAAGGTGGAGGGTATGCTGGGGCCAACGTCCTGACTTTC. The encoded protein is CASSQGGGYAGANVLTF.

V usage is TRBV5-6 and J usage is TRBJ2-3, with TRBD1 identical over 7 bases. The V segment lost 2 bases and the J segment 2 bases; nucleotides outside the gene matches: 8. This CDR3 spans 16 amino acids. The germline V gene has CDR1 SGHDT and CDR2 YYEEEE. CDR3 protein: CASSFWTGGYTDTQYF. Written as DNA, the CDR3 is TGTGCCAGCAGCTTCTGGACAGGCGGTTACACAGATACGCAGTATTTT.